The rows below give T cell receptor beta chains drawn from one sample of a study of blood T cell repertoires in COVID-19. TCRdb's copy holds only in-frame clones and misses some; the assay was immunoSEQ multiplex PCR. The sample consists of 100,000 or so clones, about 81% of them appearing once. The sample was peripheral blood. These receptors were taken from a man between 60 and 75 years old with acute or convalescent COVID-19. The CDR3 runs from the conserved cysteine through the conserved F or W. The D gene is left open where the match is weak. Not all rows give a size; the values are once, few, many and, for expanded clones, a class.

>NA|TRBJ2-3|TRBV5-6|NA
CASNPGFGSAGGTDTQYF
TGTGCCAGCAACCCGGGTTTTGGTTCGGCAGGGGGCACAGATACGCAGTATTTT
>NA|TRBJ1-2|TRBV11-2|NA
CASSFSRVGYTF
TGTGCCAGCAGCTTTTCCAGGGTTGGCTACACCTTC
>NA|TRBJ1-2|TRBV7-8|NA
CASSLGQNYGYTF
TGTGCCAGCAGCTTAGGGCAGAACTATGGCTACACCTTC
>NA|TRBJ1-1|TRBV30|TRBD1
CAWSPTGDTEAFF
TGTGCCTGGAGTCCAACAGGGGACACTGAAGCTTTCTTT
>NA|TRBJ2-5|TRBV6-1|NA
CASSEGTRKETQYF
TGTGCCAGCAGTGAAGGTACTAGAAAAGAGACCCAGTACTTC
>NA|TRBJ1-6|TRBV19|TRBD1
CASSIYGPGQGVSPLHF
TGTGCCAGTAGTATCTACGGTCCGGGACAGGGCGTTTCACCCCTCCACTTT
>NA|TRBJ2-1|TRBV18|TRBD2
CASSPRGRLAGDNEQFF
TGTGCCAGCTCACCTAGGGGCCGTCTAGCGGGGGACAATGAGCAGTTCTTC
>NA|TRBJ2-5|TRBV20-1|NA
CSFEGPETQYF
TGCAGTTTTGAGGGCCCAGAGACCCAGTACTTC
>NA|TRBJ1-2|TRBV9|NA
CASRTEYYGYTF
TGTGCCAGCAGGACAGAGTACTATGGCTACACCTTC
>NA|TRBJ2-3|TRBV7-9|NA
CASSLELGATDTQYF
TGTGCCAGCAGCTTAGAATTGGGGGCCACAGATACGCAGTATTTT
>NA|TRBJ2-2|TRBV20-1|NA
CSARRTGELFF
TGCAGTGCTAGGAGAACCGGGGAGCTGTTTTTT
>few|TRBJ2-2|TRBV4-2|NA
CASSAEGSRPGELFF
TGTGCCAGCAGCGCGGAGGGGTCGCGCCCCGGGGAGCTGTTTTTT
>NA|TRBJ1-1|TRBV5-1|NA
CASSHRGAFQLPNTEAFF
TGCGCCAGCAGCCACCGCGGGGCGTTTCAGTTACCGAACACTGAAGCTTTCTTT
>NA|TRBJ2-3|TRBV5-4|TRBD1
CASSLPGQGDMDTQYF
TGTGCCAGCAGCTTACCGGGACAGGGAGATATGGATACGCAGTATTTT
>NA|TRBJ2-7|TRBV5-4|TRBD1
CASSLEGAIYEQYF
TGTGCCAGCAGCTTGGAGGGGGCTATCTACGAGCAGTACTTC
>NA|TRBJ2-3|TRBV3-1/TRBV3-2|TRBD2
CASSQGTSASTDTQYF
TGTGCCAGCAGCCAAGGTACTAGCGCAAGCACAGATACGCAGTATTTT
>NA|TRBJ2-2|TRBV11-2|NA
CASTRVRGVGGELFF
TGTGCCAGCACCCGGGTCAGGGGGGTTGGCGGGGAGCTGTTTTTT
>NA|TRBJ1-5|TRBV19|NA
CASSRESLPTAQHF
TGTGCCAGTAGTAGGGAGTCCCTTCCAACAGCCCAGCATTTT
>NA|TRBJ1-1|TRBV2|TRBD1
CATLQGGNTEAFF
TGTGCCACCCTGCAGGGGGGGAACACTGAAGCTTTCTTT
>NA|TRBJ1-5|TRBV19|TRBD1
CASSPGTGGVWSNQPQHF
TGTGCCAGTAGTCCCGGGACAGGGGGCGTCTGGAGCAATCAGCCCCAGCATTTT